Each of the 22 T cell receptor beta chains below was sequenced from the same sample in a study of cytomegalovirus exposure and HLA in healthy donors. Sequenced by immunoSEQ multiplex PCR; TCRdb stores in-frame clones only, minus some. The table records about 260,000 clones, roughly 87% of them present only once. The sequencing sample was made of PBMCs. These receptors all stem from a woman aged 25 to 39 in good health and CMV-seronegative.

The V gene is TRBV5-1, the J gene TRBJ2-7; D is unclear. The CDR3 consists of 11 residues. The germline CDR1 and CDR2 sequences are SGHRS and YFSETQ. V lost 3 bases to trimming and J lost 2 bases, with 3 bases between them. The CDR3 nucleotides are TGCGCCAGCAGCTCCGCCTACGAGCAGTACTTC. It is translated as CASSSAYEQYF.

J is TRBJ1-4 and V is TRBV7-2; 9 bases are shared with TRBD1. The trim removed 5 bases at V and 10 bases at J, leaving 8 bases unmatched. The length of the CDR3 is 14 residues. Per the germline V gene, CDR1 is SGHTA and CDR2 is FQGNSA. CDR3 bases: TGTGCCAGCAGCGGGGACAGGGAGGTCGGAAAACTGTTTTTT. It codes for CASSGDREVGKLFF.

The chain carries TRBV9 and TRBJ2-7; 8 bases are shared with TRBD2. This CDR3 comprises 14 residues. The V segment lost 4 bases and the J segment 8 bases; nucleotides outside the gene matches: 11. CDR1 and CDR2 (germline): SGDLS, YYNGEE. The CDR3 DNA sequence: TGTGCCAGCAGCCCCCTTCCGGGACTAGAGCAGCAGTACTTC. This encodes CASSPLPGLEQQYF. Full variable domain (rest looked up from reference TRBV9 and TRBJ2-7): DSGVTQTPKHLITATGQRVTLRCSPRSGDLSVYWYQQSLDQGLQFLIQYYNGEERAKGNILERFSAQQFPDLHSELNLSSLELGDSALYFCASSPLPGLEQQYFGPGTRLTVT.

CDR3 DNA: TGTGCCAGCAGCTTGCTGGGTCGACAGGGACCCCAAGAGACCCAGTACTTC. It is translated as CASSLLGRQGPQETQYF. The chain is built from TRBV11-2 and TRBJ2-5; 7 bases match TRBD1. V lost 3 bases to trimming and J lost 1 base; unmatched junction nucleotides: 11. Per the germline V gene, CDR1 is SGHAT and CDR2 is FQNNGV. The CDR3 consists of 17 residues.

This chain links TRBV15 with TRBJ2-1, with D possibly being TRBD2 (6 bases). V lost 2 bases and J 4 bases, leaving 18 bases between the germline ends. The V gene's germline CDR1 is LNHNV and CDR2 YYDKDF (reference sequence). This CDR3 contains 17 residues. CDR3 DNA: TGTGCCACCAGCAGATCTGTCTCGGAGGGCCGGTACAATGAGCAGTTCTTC. It encodes CATSRSVSEGRYNEQFF.

The rearrangement links TRBV9 to TRBJ2-7; no reliable D call. Looked up from germline, CDR1 is SGDLS and CDR2 is YYNGEE. Trimming took off 3 bases at V and 9 bases at J, with 13 bases between the two ends. The CDR3 spans 12 residues. The CDR3 DNA follows: TGTGCCAGCAGCGACCGGACGGGCCCGCAGTACTTC. Translated: CASSDRTGPQYF.

The V gene is TRBV7-3, the J gene TRBJ1-1; TRBD1 is a possible D gene (6 bases). Per the germline V gene, CDR1 is SGHTA and CDR2 is FQGTGA. The length of the CDR3 is 14 residues. The V end was cut by 0 bases, the J end by 5 bases, with 10 bases between. DNA of the CDR3: TGTGCCAGCAGCTTAACCGGAGGGGGGACTGAAGCTTTCTTT. Translating gives CASSLTGGGTEAFF.

This rearrangement joins TRBV6-1 to TRBJ2-7; possible D gene TRBD2, 6 bases. The length of the CDR3 is 13 residues. In germline, CDR1 is MNHNS, CDR2 SASEGT. Trimming took 10 bases from V and 1 from J, leaving 14 bases between them. The CDR3 sequence is CAITGVPSYEQYF. In DNA form, the CDR3 reads TGTGCCATCACGGGGGTCCCATCCTACGAGCAGTACTTC.

The CDR3 protein is CASTERYEQYF. The CDR3 bases are TGTGCCAGCACCGAGCGGTACGAGCAGTACTTC. This chain links TRBV6-1 with TRBJ2-7, with a possible D match to TRBD2 (5 bases). Trimming pared 7 bases from V and 4 bases from J, leaving 8 bases between. Looked up from germline, CDR1 is MNHNS and CDR2 is SASEGT. This CDR3 region has 11 residues.

About this clone itself: The same CDR3 arises from other DNA sequences in this sample as well. This chain joins TRBV18 and TRBJ2-3, with 11 nucleotides matching TRBD2. CDR3 length: 15 amino acids. With V trimmed by 4 bases and J by 2 bases, 2 bases remained unmatched. Germline V gene lookup returns CDR1 KGHSH and CDR2 LQKENI. The CDR3 reads CASSLAGGPTDTQYF. The CDR3 DNA follows: TGTGCCAGCTCACTAGCGGGAGGGCCCACAGATACGCAGTATTTT.

Turning to this clone: The sample contains more than one DNA sequence encoding this CDR3. The CDR3 loop is CASSLLGGSDTQYF. As DNA, the CDR3 is TGTGCCAGCAGTTTATTGGGGGGTTCGGATACGCAGTATTTT. The J gene is TRBJ2-3, the V gene TRBV27; D perhaps matches TRBD2 (6 bases). V gave up 1 base and J gave up 6 bases, with 11 bases separating them. The CDR3 has 14 residues. Germline lookup yields CDR1 MNHEY and CDR2 SMNVEV (reference sequence).

The rearrangement links TRBV4-3 to TRBJ2-1, with 10 bases lining up with TRBD1. Germline V lookup: CDR1 LGHNA, CDR2 YSLEER. The V segment lost 2 bases and the J segment 5 bases; nucleotides outside the gene matches: 12. This CDR3 is 18 amino acids long. CDR3 residues: CASSQNLPGTGDHNEQFF. The CDR3 nucleotides read TGCGCCAGCAGCCAAAACTTGCCCGGGACAGGGGACCACAATGAGCAGTTCTTC.

The chain couples TRBV2 to TRBJ2-7; D unclear. Germline values: CDR1 SNHLY, CDR2 FYNNEI. The CDR3 runs 13 residues. Trimming stripped 7 bases from V and 0 bases from J, with 10 bases between. The CDR3 reads CASNSRGSYEQYF. The CDR3 coding sequence is TGTGCCAGCAACAGCCGTGGCTCCTACGAGCAGTACTTC.

This clone was picked up a small number of times. The chain carries TRBV7-9 and TRBJ2-5, with TRBD2 matching 11 bases. This CDR3 is built from 16 residues. After removal of 5 bases from V and 3 bases from J, the junction contained 8 bases not matched to a gene. The germline gives CDR1 SEHNR, CDR2 FQNEAQ (reference sequence). CDR3 region: CASSQRTSGWEETQYF. The CDR3 coding sequence is TGTGCCAGCAGCCAGCGGACTAGCGGGTGGGAAGAGACCCAGTACTTC.

This clone was detected once. This sequence joins TRBV27 and TRBJ2-7; D might be TRBD2 (7 bases). V was shortened by 2 bases and J by 9 bases, with 17 bases between the two germline ends. The CDR3 is 14 residues long. Germline CDR1 MNHEY, CDR2 SMNVEV (reference sequence). CDR3 sequence reads: CASSLGRGGPRQYF. CDR3 bases: TGTGCCAGCAGTTTAGGGAGGGGGGGGCCTCGGCAGTACTTC.

The chain joins TRBV10-3 to TRBJ2-7; 9 nucleotides match TRBD1. The germline CDR1 and CDR2 sequences are ENHRY and SYGVKD. This CDR3 is 12 amino acids long. J lost 6 bases, V lost 6 bases, and 3 bases had no gene match. CDR3 nucleotides: TGTGCCATCAGAACAGGGGGCACCGAGCAGTACTTC. This encodes CAIRTGGTEQYF.

This clone showed up just once. The chain combines TRBV28 with TRBJ1-4; D may be TRBD1 (5 bases). The V gene's germline CDR1 is MDHEN and CDR2 SYDVKM. The CDR3 has 14 amino acids. V was shortened by 2 bases and J by 7 bases, with 11 bases between the two germline ends. In nucleotides, the CDR3 is TGTGCCAGCAGTTTACAGGGATTCCGTGAAAAACTGTTTTTT. Translating gives CASSLQGFREKLFF.

J is TRBJ2-7 and V is TRBV28; D remains ambiguous. Per germline, CDR1 MDHEN and CDR2 SYDVKM. The CDR3 contains 9 residues. V was trimmed by 9 bases and J by 4 bases, leaving 4 bases between them. In DNA form, the CDR3 reads TGTGCCAGAGGATACGAGCAGTACTTC. This encodes CARGYEQYF.

The chain carries TRBV4-3 and TRBJ2-1, with 11 bases lining up with TRBD2. Germline loops: CDR1 LGHNA, CDR2 YSLEER. CDR3 length: 15 residues. The J segment lost 9 bases and the V segment lost 1 base, leaving 5 bases of the junction unmatched. Here the CDR3 reads CASSQGLAGGVEQFF. CDR3 nucleotide sequence: TGCGCCAGCAGCCAAGGGCTAGCGGGAGGTGTTGAGCAGTTCTTC.

The V gene is TRBV6-5, the J gene TRBJ2-1; D possibly corresponds to TRBD1 (7 bases). CDR1 MNHEY and CDR2 SVGAGI come from the germline V gene. V gave up 4 bases and J gave up 4 bases, with 14 bases separating them. The CDR3 covers 15 residues. The CDR3: CASSWGDRPYNEQFF. Written as DNA, the CDR3 is TGTGCCAGCAGTTGGGGGGACAGACCATACAATGAGCAGTTCTTC.

The J gene is TRBJ1-5, the V gene TRBV30; no reliable D call. From germline, CDR1 is GTSNPN and CDR2 SVGIG (reference sequence). The CDR3 is 14 residues long. V was pared by 2 bases and J by 0 bases, with 8 bases between. CDR3 loop: CAWSRDYSNQPQHF. CDR3 nucleotides: TGTGCCTGGAGTCGGGATTATAGCAATCAGCCCCAGCATTTT. Filled out from reference TRBV30 and TRBJ1-5, the complete variable domain reads SQTIHQWPATLVQPVGSPLSLECTVEGTSNPNLYWYRQAAGRGLQLLFYSVGIGQISSEVPQNLSASRPQDRQFILSSKKLLLSDSGFYLCAWSRDYSNQPQHFGDGTRLSIL.

The J gene is TRBJ1-2, the V gene TRBV5-1, with no clear D. CDR1 SGHRS and CDR2 YFSETQ come from the germline V gene. V dropped 0 bases and J dropped 0 bases, with 12 bases sitting between them. CDR3 size: 16 residues. The CDR3 here is CASSLEPSNSNYGYTF. In nucleotides, the CDR3 is TGCGCCAGCAGCTTGGAGCCCAGCAATTCTAACTATGGCTACACCTTC.